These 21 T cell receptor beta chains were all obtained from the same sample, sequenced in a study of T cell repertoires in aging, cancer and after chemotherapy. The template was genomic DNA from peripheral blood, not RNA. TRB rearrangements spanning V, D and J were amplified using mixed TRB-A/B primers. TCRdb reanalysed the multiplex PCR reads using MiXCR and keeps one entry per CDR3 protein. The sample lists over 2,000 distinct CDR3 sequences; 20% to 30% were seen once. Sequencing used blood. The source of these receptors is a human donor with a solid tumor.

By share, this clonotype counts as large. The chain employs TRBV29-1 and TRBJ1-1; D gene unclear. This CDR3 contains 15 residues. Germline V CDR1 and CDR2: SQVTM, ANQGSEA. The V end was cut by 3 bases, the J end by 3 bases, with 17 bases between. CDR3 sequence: CSVENFGKRDTEAFF. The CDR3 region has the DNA TGCAGCGTTGAGAACTTCGGAAAAAGGGACACTGAAGCTTTCTTT.

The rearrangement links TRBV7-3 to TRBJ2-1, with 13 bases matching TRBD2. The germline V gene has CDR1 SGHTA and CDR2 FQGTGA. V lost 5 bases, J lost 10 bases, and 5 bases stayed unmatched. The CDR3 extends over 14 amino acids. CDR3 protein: CASSPGLAGVEQFF. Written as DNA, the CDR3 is TGTGCCAGCAGCCCCGGACTAGCGGGAGTGGAGCAGTTCTTC.

This CDR3 is CASSPWDRGEDTQYF. CDR3 in DNA: TGTGCCAGCTCACCATGGGACAGGGGAGAAGATACGCAGTATTTT. The gene calls are TRBV18 and TRBJ2-3, with TRBD1 matching over 10 bases. CDR1 is KGHSH, CDR2 LQKENI, per germline. Trimming removed 2 bases from V and 5 bases from J; junction bases left unmatched: 4. This CDR3 region has 15 residues.

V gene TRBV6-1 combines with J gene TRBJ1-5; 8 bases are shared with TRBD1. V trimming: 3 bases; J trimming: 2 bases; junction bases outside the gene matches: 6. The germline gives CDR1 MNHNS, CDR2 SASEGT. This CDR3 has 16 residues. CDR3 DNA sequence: TGTGCCAGCAGTGATTCGGGACAGGTAGGCAATCAGCCCCAGCATTTT. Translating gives CASSDSGQVGNQPQHF.

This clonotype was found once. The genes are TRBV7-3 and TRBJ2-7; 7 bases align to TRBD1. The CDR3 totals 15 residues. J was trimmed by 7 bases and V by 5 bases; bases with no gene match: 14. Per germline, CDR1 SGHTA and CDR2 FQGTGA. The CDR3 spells CASSPRDSHQGEQYF. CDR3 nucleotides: TGTGCCAGCAGCCCTCGGGACAGCCACCAAGGAGAGCAGTACTTC.

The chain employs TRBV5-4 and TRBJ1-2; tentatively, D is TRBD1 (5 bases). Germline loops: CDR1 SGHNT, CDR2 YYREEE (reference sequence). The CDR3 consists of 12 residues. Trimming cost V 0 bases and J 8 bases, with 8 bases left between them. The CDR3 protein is CASSLAGNGYTF. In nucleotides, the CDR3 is TGTGCCAGCAGCTTGGCAGGGAACGGCTACACCTTC. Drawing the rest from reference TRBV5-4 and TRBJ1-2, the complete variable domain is ETGVTQSPTHLIKTRGQQVTLRCSSQSGHNTVSWYQQALGQGPQFIFQYYREEENGRGNFPPRFSGLQFPNYSSELNVNALELDDSALYLCASSLAGNGYTFGSGTRLTVV.

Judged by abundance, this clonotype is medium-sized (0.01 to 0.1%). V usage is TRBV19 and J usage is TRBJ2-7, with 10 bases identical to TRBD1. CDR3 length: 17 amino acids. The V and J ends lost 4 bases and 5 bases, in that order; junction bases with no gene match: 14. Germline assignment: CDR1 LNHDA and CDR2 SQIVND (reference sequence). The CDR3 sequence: CASSKWLTGTGVNEQYF. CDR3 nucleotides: TGTGCCAGTAGTAAATGGCTAACCGGGACAGGGGTTAACGAGCAGTACTTC. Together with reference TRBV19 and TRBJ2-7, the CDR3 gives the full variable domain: DGGITQSPKYLFRKEGQNVTLSCEQNLNHDAMYWYRQDPGQGLRLIYYSQIVNDFQKGDIAEGYSVSREKKESFPLTVTSAQKNPTAFYLCASSKWLTGTGVNEQYFGPGTRLTVT.

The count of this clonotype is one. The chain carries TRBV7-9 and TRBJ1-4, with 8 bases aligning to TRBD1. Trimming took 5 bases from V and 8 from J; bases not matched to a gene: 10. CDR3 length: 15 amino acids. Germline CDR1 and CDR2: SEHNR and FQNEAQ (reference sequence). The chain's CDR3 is CASSVPGGLEEKLFF. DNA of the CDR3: TGTGCCAGCAGCGTGCCAGGGGGCCTCGAGGAAAAACTGTTTTTT. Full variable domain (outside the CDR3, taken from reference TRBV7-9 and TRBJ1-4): DTGVSQNPRHKITKRGQNVTFRCDPISEHNRLYWYRQTLGQGPEFLTYFQNEAQLEKSRLLSDRFSAERPKGSFSTLEIQRTEQGDSAMYLCASSVPGGLEEKLFFGSGTQLSVL.

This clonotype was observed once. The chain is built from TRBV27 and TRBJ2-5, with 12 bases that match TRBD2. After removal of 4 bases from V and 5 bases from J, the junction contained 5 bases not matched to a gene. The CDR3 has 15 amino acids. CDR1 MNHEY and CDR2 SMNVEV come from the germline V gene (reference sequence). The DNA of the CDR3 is TGTGCCAGCAGTTCCGGACTAGCGGGAAGGGAGACCCAGTACTTC. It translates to CASSSGLAGRETQYF.

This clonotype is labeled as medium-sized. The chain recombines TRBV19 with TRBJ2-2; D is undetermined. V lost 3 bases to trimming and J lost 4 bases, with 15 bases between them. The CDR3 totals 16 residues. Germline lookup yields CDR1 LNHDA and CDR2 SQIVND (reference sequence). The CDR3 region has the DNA TGTGCCAGTAGTATCGAGGCGAGTCTTGGCACCGGGGAGCTGTTTTTT. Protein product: CASSIEASLGTGELFF.

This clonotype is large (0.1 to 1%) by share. CDR3 sequence (DNA): TGCAGCGTTGAAAATGGGATGGACACTGAAGCTTTCTTT. Translated, it gives CSVENGMDTEAFF. The chain couples TRBV29-1 to TRBJ1-1; D ambiguous. The V and J ends lost 2 bases and 3 bases respectively, with 10 bases between them. The CDR3 runs to 13 residues. Germline assignment: CDR1 SQVTM and CDR2 ANQGSEA.

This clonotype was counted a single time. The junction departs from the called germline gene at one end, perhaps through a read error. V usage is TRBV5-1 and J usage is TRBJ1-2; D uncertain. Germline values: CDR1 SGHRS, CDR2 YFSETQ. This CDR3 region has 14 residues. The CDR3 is CASSPSWEDYGYTF. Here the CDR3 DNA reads TGTGCCAGCAGCCCCAGTTGGGAAGACTATGGCTACACCTTC.

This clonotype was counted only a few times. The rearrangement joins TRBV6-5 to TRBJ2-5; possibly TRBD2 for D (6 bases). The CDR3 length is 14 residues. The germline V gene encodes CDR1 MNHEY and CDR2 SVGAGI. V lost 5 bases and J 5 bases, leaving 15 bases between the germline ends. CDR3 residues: CASSPGGGSETQYF. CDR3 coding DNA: TGTGCCAGCAGTCCCGGGGGTGGTTCGGAGACCCAGTACTTC.

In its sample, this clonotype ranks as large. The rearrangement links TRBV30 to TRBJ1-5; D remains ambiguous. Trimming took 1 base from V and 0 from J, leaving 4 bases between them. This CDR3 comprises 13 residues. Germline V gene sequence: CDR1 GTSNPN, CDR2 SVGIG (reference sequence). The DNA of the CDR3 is TGTGCCTGGAGTGGCCGTAGCAATCAGCCCCAGCATTTT. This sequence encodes CAWSGRSNQPQHF.

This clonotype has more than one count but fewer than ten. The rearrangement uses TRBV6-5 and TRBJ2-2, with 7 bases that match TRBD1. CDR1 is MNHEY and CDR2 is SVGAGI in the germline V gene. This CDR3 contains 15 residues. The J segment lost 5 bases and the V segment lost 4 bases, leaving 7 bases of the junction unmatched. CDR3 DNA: TGTGCCAGCAGTTCTGGCCAGGGGGTTACCGGGGAGCTGTTTTTT. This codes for CASSSGQGVTGELFF.

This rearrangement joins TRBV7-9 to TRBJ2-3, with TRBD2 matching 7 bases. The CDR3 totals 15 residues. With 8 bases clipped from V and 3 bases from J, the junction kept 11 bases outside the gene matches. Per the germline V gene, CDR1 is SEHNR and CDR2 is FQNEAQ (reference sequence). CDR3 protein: CASPGAGSGTDTQYF. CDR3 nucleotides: TGTGCCAGCCCCGGAGCGGGGAGTGGAACAGATACGCAGTATTTT.

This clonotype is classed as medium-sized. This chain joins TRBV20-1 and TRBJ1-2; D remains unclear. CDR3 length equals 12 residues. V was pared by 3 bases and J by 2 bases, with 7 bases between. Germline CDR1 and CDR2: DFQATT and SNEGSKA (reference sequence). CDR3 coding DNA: TGCAGTGCTAGTCCGCTGAACTATGGCTACACCTTC. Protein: CSASPLNYGYTF.

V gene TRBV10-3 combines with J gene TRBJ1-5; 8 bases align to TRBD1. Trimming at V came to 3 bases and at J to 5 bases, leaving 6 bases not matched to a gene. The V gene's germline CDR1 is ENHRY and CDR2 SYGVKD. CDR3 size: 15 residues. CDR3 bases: TGTGCCATCAGTGATGCAGGGGGCGCAGATCAGCCCCAGCATTTT. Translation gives CAISDAGGADQPQHF.

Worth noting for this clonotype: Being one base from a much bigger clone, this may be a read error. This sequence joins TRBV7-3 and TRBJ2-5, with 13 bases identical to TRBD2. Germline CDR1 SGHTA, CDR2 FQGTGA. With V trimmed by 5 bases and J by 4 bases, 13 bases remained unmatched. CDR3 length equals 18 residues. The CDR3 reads CASSPRGLAGASGETQYF. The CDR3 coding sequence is TGTGCCAGCAGCCCACGAGGACTAGCGGGAGCAAGTGGAGAGACCCAGTACTTC.

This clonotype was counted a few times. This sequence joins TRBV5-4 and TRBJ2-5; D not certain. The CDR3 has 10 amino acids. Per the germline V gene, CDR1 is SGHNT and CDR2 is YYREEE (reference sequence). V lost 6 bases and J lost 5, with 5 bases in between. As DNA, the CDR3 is TGTGCCAGCAAAGGGGAGACCCAGTACTTC. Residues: CASKGETQYF.

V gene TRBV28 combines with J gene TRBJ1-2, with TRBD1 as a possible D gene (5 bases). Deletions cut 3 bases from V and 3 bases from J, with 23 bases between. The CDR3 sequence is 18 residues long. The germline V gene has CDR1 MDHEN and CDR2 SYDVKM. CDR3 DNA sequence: TGTGCCAGCAGTTTTAAGACGAAACAGGTCCCACTTGACTATGGCTACACCTTC. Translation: CASSFKTKQVPLDYGYTF.